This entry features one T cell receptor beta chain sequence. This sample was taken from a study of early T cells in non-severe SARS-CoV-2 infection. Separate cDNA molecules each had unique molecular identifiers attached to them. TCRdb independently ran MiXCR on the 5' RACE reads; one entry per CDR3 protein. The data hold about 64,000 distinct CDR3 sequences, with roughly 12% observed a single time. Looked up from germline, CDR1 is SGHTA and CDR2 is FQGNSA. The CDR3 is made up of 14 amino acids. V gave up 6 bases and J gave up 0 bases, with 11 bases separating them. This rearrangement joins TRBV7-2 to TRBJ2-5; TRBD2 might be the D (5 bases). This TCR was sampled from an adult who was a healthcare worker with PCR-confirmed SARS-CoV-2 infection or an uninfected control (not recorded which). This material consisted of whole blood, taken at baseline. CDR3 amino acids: CASRFQRNQETQYF. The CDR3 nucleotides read TGTGCCAGCAGATTTCAGCGGAACCAAGAGACCCAGTACTTC.